The 29 T cell receptor beta chains given below trace back to one sample, sequenced in a study of cytomegalovirus exposure and HLA in healthy donors. PCR amplification relied on 60 Vbeta primers (plus 13 Jbeta primers). The table came from immunoSEQ multiplex PCR; TCRdb's copy has only in-frame clones and leaves some out. The sample has some 150,000 clones; approximately 78% are singletons. Sequenced: PBMCs. These receptors came from a man younger than 35 in good health and CMV-seropositive.

In its sample, this clone was seen once. This chain joins TRBV19 and TRBJ2-1, with 7 bases that match TRBD2. Germline V CDR1 and CDR2: LNHDA, SQIVND (reference sequence). There are 14 residues in the CDR3. Trimming removed 8 bases from V and 5 bases from J; junction bases left unmatched: 9. The CDR3 DNA is TGTGCCAGTGCCTGGGGGGGAGGGGACAATGAGCAGTTCTTC. It yields the protein CASAWGGGDNEQFF.

The chain recombines TRBV7-9 with TRBJ1-1, with 7 positions matching TRBD1. V dropped 4 bases and J dropped 5; count of bases not matched to a gene: 4. The CDR3 length is 13 residues. Germline V gene lookup returns CDR1 SEHNR and CDR2 FQNEAQ (reference sequence). The CDR3 region is CASSYGTATEAFF. CDR3 DNA sequence: TGTGCCAGCAGCTACGGGACAGCTACTGAAGCTTTCTTT.

The chain employs TRBV5-5 and TRBJ1-1; no reliable D call. CDR1 SGHKS and CDR2 YYEKEE come from the germline V gene (reference sequence). The CDR3 length is 11 residues. Trimming removed 1 base from V and 6 bases from J, with 4 bases in between. Here the CDR3 reads CASSLFSEAFF. DNA of the CDR3: TGTGCCAGCAGCTTGTTCTCTGAAGCTTTCTTT.

The rearrangement uses TRBV27 and TRBJ2-7, with 7 bases fitting TRBD2. The CDR3 totals 13 residues. The ends lost 2 bases at V and 6 bases at J; junction bases unmatched: 4. Germline CDR1 MNHEY, CDR2 SMNVEV (reference sequence). In nucleotides, the CDR3 is TGTGCCAGCAGTTTAGCGGGAGTGGGCGAGCAGTACTTC. It encodes CASSLAGVGEQYF.

The chain joins TRBV10-3 to TRBJ2-1; 11 bases map to TRBD2. This CDR3 spans 17 amino acids. After removal of 6 bases from V and 4 bases from J, the junction contained 11 bases not matched to a gene. Per germline, CDR1 ENHRY and CDR2 SYGVKD. The CDR3 protein is CAIRATPGLAVYNEQFF. The DNA of the CDR3 is TGTGCCATCAGAGCGACACCGGGACTAGCGGTATACAATGAGCAGTTCTTC.

The genes are TRBV2 and TRBJ2-5; 9 bases align to TRBD1. Gene TRBJ2-7 matches the end of the DNA better, so the J call may be wrong. Germline lookup yields CDR1 SNHLY and CDR2 FYNNEI. This CDR3 contains 14 residues. The CDR3 DNA is TGTGCCAGCAGACCGGGACAGGGATCCTACGAGCAGTACTTC. Translated, it gives CASRPGQGSYEQYF.

The V call is TRBV7-6, the J call TRBJ2-5, with a weak D call TRBD2 (5 bases). V lost 5 bases to trimming and J lost 5 bases, with 15 bases between them. This CDR3 comprises 14 residues. Germline-derived CDR1 and CDR2 are SGHVS and FNYEAQ. CDR3 protein: CASSRGPPSETQYF. The CDR3 DNA reads as TGTGCCAGCAGCCGAGGGCCCCCGAGTGAGACCCAGTACTTC.

This CDR3 reads CASSIGDTGELFF. The DNA of the CDR3 is TGTGCCAGCAGTATCGGGGATACCGGGGAGCTGTTTTTT. The J gene is TRBJ2-2, the V gene TRBV7-9; TRBD2 might be the D (5 bases). The CDR3 has 13 amino acids. V was cut by 6 bases and J by 5 bases, with 10 bases left in between. Germline CDR1 and CDR2: SEHNR and FQNEAQ (reference sequence).

This chain links TRBV29-1 with TRBJ1-1; D is unclear. With 6 bases removed from V and 1 base from J, the gap between germline ends came to 15 bases. Germline CDR1 SQVTM, CDR2 ANQGSEA. The CDR3 is 14 residues long. For the CDR3, the DNA is TGCAGCGTAATGGGCTGGCACTCGAACACTGAAGCTTTCTTT. Translation: CSVMGWHSNTEAFF.

This sequence joins TRBV27 and TRBJ2-2; 7 nucleotides match TRBD1. CDR3 length equals 14 residues. Germline CDR1 and CDR2: MNHEY and SMNVEV (reference sequence). V lost 10 bases and J lost 2; bases outside the gene matches: 7. The CDR3 is CATTRDRNTGELFF. The CDR3 DNA follows: TGTGCCACCACCCGGGACAGAAACACCGGGGAGCTGTTTTTT.

For this clone: Here the CDR3 omits its conserved ending phenylalanine or tryptophan, so a read error is the likely source. The CDR3 DNA sequence: TGCGCCAGCAGCTTCGGCGGGGAGGCGAACACTGAAGCTTTCCTT. It encodes CASSFGGEANTEAFL. This chain uses TRBV5-1 with TRBJ1-1; D not certain. Trimming removed 2 bases from V and 1 base from J, with 12 bases in between. This CDR3 has 15 amino acids. Germline lookup yields CDR1 SGHRS and CDR2 YFSETQ.

This clone was recorded only once. The sample holds other DNA sequences that translate to the same CDR3. V and J are TRBV2 and TRBJ2-7, with D possibly being TRBD2 (6 bases). The V and J ends lost 8 bases and 1 base respectively, with 15 bases between them. The V gene's germline CDR1 is SNHLY and CDR2 FYNNEI. This CDR3 comprises 14 residues. CDR3 DNA sequence: TGTGCCAGCGGGCGGGGTGTTGGTTCCTACGAGCAGTACTTC. This sequence encodes CASGRGVGSYEQYF.

The chain joins TRBV10-2 to TRBJ1-2; D ambiguous. Germline V lookup: CDR1 WSHSY, CDR2 SAAADI. The CDR3 covers 13 residues. The V end was cut by 2 bases, the J end by 0 bases, with 4 bases between. The CDR3 DNA follows: TGCGCCAGCAGTGAGACAGCTAACTATGGCTACACCTTC. Translated, it gives CASSETANYGYTF.

This clone was seen only once. The CDR3 region is CASSLTSGDSGQYF. In nucleotides, the CDR3 is TGTGCCAGCAGCCTGACTAGCGGGGATTCTGGGCAGTACTTC. The genes are TRBV28 and TRBJ2-7; 11 nucleotides line up with TRBD2. V trimming: 6 bases; J trimming: 9 bases; junction bases outside the gene matches: 10. The germline V gene has CDR1 MDHEN and CDR2 SYDVKM. The CDR3 loop spans 14 amino acids.

CDR3 protein: CASSYEGTDTQYF. The CDR3 nucleotides read TGTGCCAGCAGTTACGAGGGAACAGATACGCAGTATTTT. The rearrangement links TRBV6-4 to TRBJ2-3; a weak D match, TRBD2 (5 bases). V lost 5 bases and J lost 3, with 9 bases in between. This CDR3 comprises 13 residues. The germline V gene encodes CDR1 MRHNA and CDR2 SNTAGT.

The V and J genes are TRBV4-1 and TRBJ1-1, with 8 positions matching TRBD1. The CDR3 totals 15 residues. Unmatched junction bases numbered 5, after V lost 1 base and J lost 4 bases. Germline V gives CDR1 MGHRA, CDR2 YSYEKL. CDR3 sequence: CASSQVAGGLTEAFF. The DNA for the CDR3 is TGCGCCAGCAGCCAAGTGGCAGGGGGCCTCACTGAAGCTTTCTTT.

This chain links TRBV28 with TRBJ1-5; 8 nucleotides line up with TRBD1. This CDR3 has 14 residues. Looked up from germline, CDR1 is MDHEN and CDR2 is SYDVKM. Trimming cost V 6 bases and J 1 base; bases outside gene matches: 2. The DNA for the CDR3 is TGTGCCAGCAGGGACAGGGAAAGCAATCAGCCCCAGCATTTT. This encodes CASRDRESNQPQHF.

The chain is built from TRBV10-3 and TRBJ2-7, with 9 bases aligning to TRBD2. V lost 9 bases to trimming and J lost 3 bases; unmatched junction nucleotides: 9. The CDR3 runs 14 residues. Germline CDR1 reads ENHRY; CDR2 reads SYGVKD. The DNA for the CDR3 is TGTGCCATTCGAGGGCTAGCGGGAAACTACGAGCAGTACTTC. The encoded protein is CAIRGLAGNYEQYF.

The chain is built from TRBV5-6 and TRBJ1-1; 8 bases fit TRBD1. V was clipped by 0 bases and J by 1 base; unmatched bases: 2. Germline CDR1 and CDR2: SGHDT and YYEEEE. The CDR3 runs to 15 residues. The CDR3 coding sequence is TGTGCCAGCAGCTTGGAGGGGACAGGGAACACTGAAGCTTTCTTT. This encodes CASSLEGTGNTEAFF.

The sample holds a few counts of this clone. The chain uses TRBV27 and TRBJ2-2, with TRBD2 matching over 7 bases. This CDR3 contains 16 residues. The trim removed 3 bases at V and 1 base at J, leaving 5 bases unmatched. The germline V gene encodes CDR1 MNHEY and CDR2 SMNVEV (reference sequence). CDR3 in DNA: TGTGCCAGCAGTTTCCGGGGGAGGGGGAACACCGGGGAGCTGTTTTTT. Translation gives CASSFRGRGNTGELFF.

J is TRBJ2-5 and V is TRBV28; TRBD2 agrees at 13 bases. Per the germline V gene, CDR1 is MDHEN and CDR2 is SYDVKM. V lost 5 bases, J lost 1 base, and 4 bases stayed unmatched. CDR3 length equals 16 residues. In DNA, the CDR3 is TGTGCCAGCAGTCTCGGACTAGCGGGAGCCCAAGAGACCCAGTACTTC. It specifies CASSLGLAGAQETQYF.

This chain links TRBV19 with TRBJ1-1; TRBD1 matches 8 bases. The germline V gene encodes CDR1 LNHDA and CDR2 SQIVND (reference sequence). With 3 bases clipped from V and 0 bases from J, the junction kept 6 bases outside the gene matches. CDR3 length: 16 residues. CDR3 bases: TGTGCCAGTAGTATTGGGACAGGAGACATGAACACTGAAGCTTTCTTT. As protein: CASSIGTGDMNTEAFF.

V and J are TRBV5-1 and TRBJ1-1; D gene uncertain. Germline CDR1 is SGHRS and CDR2 is YFSETQ. The CDR3 sequence is 12 residues long. Trimming took 1 base from V and 11 from J, leaving 12 bases between them. CDR3 region: CASSLTGGDAFF. The DNA for the CDR3 is TGCGCCAGCAGCTTGACGGGAGGTGACGCTTTCTTT.

The chain couples TRBV5-8 to TRBJ2-1; 7 nucleotides align to TRBD1. The CDR3 is 13 amino acids. J lost 6 bases, V lost 4 bases, and 4 bases had no gene match. CDR1 and CDR2 (germline): SGHTS, YDEGEE. The CDR3 DNA sequence: TGTGCCAGCAGCCTGACAGGGCTCAATGAGCAGTTCTTC. This codes for CASSLTGLNEQFF.

The CDR3 DNA reads TGTGCCTGGAGTGTAGCAGGGTACGAGCAGTACTTC. Translated, it gives CAWSVAGYEQYF. J is TRBJ2-5 and V is TRBV30; D perhaps matches TRBD1 (5 bases). The end of the DNA aligns better with TRBJ2-7, so the J call may be wrong. CDR1 is GTSNPN and CDR2 is SVGIG in the germline V gene (reference sequence). This CDR3 spans 12 amino acids.

The chain combines TRBV27 with TRBJ2-2; 10 bases line up with TRBD2. V dropped 4 bases and J dropped 4; count of bases not matched to a gene: 3. CDR3 length: 15 residues. The V gene's germline CDR1 is MNHEY and CDR2 SMNVEV (reference sequence). CDR3 in amino acids: CASSSGLASTGELFF. CDR3 DNA sequence: TGTGCCAGCAGTTCGGGACTAGCGTCCACCGGGGAGCTGTTTTTT.

Here the CDR3 DNA reads TGCGCCAGCAGCCAAGGACAGGGGTTAGAGGGAAAACTGTTTTTT. Its translation: CASSQGQGLEGKLFF. J is TRBJ1-4 and V is TRBV4-1; TRBD1 matches at 8 bases. This CDR3 spans 15 amino acids. Germline CDR1 and CDR2: MGHRA and YSYEKL. J gave up 10 bases and V 1 base, and 8 bases lay outside the gene matches.

This clone was observed once. The chain has TRBV12-5 and TRBJ1-2, with D unclear. CDR3 length equals 15 residues. The V end lost 5 bases, the J end lost 3 bases, and 16 bases lay between the germline ends. From germline, CDR1 is LGHNT and CDR2 FRNRAP. Here the CDR3 reads CASGPGASFDYGYTF. The CDR3 bases are TGTGCTAGTGGTCCTGGAGCTAGTTTTGACTATGGCTACACCTTC. Drawing the rest from reference TRBV12-5 and TRBJ1-2, the complete variable domain is DARVTQTPRHKVTEMGQEVTMRCQPILGHNTVFWYRQTMMQGLELLAYFRNRAPLDDSGMPKDRFSAEMPDATLATLKIQPSEPRDSAVYFCASGPGASFDYGYTFGSGTRLTVV.

There are a few counts of this clone. The V call is TRBV5-1, the J call TRBJ2-7; 7 bases are a match to TRBD2. The V and J ends lost 0 bases and 2 bases, in that order; junction bases with no gene match: 8. The V gene's germline CDR1 is SGHRS and CDR2 YFSETQ. CDR3 length equals 16 residues. The CDR3 DNA reads as TGCGCCAGCAGCTTGGTCCCTAGCGGTATCACCTACGAGCAGTACTTC. Its translation: CASSLVPSGITYEQYF.